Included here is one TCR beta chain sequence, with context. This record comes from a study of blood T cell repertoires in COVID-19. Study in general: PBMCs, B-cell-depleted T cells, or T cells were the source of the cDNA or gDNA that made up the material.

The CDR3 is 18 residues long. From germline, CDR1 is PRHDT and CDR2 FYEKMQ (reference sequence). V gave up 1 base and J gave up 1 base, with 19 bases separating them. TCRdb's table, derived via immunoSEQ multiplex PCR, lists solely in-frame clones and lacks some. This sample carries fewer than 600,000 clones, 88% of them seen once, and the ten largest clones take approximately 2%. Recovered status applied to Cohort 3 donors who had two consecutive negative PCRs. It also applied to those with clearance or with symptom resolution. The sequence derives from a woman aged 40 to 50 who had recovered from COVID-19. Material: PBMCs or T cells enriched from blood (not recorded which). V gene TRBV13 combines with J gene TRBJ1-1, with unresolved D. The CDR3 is CASSLVPFGLIENTEAFF. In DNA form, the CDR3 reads TGTGCCAGCAGCTTAGTTCCTTTTGGACTCATTGAGAACACTGAAGCTTTCTTT.